The source of this TCR beta chain is a study of cytomegalovirus exposure and HLA in healthy donors. The donors were members of the validation cohort comprising over 90 subjects, separate from the roughly 670-subject first cohort. The assay was immunoSEQ multiplex PCR, and TCRdb's table has in-frame clones only and misses some. The table has some 140,000 clones, 82% seen once; the top ten hold 30%. Germline V gene sequence: CDR1 PRHDT, CDR2 FYEKMQ (reference sequence). This CDR3 contains 11 residues. V shed 8 bases and J shed 1 base, with 4 bases lying between them. Comment on this clone: Its antigen is not known.

Study observations and caveats: Cytomegalovirus-associated TCR beta chains were listed, numbering under 200.

Sequenced input: PBMCs. The V and J genes are TRBV13 and TRBJ2-3, with unresolved D. The TCR comes from a man aged 25 to 40 in good health and CMV-seropositive. CDR3 loop: CASWRTDTQYF. The CDR3 bases are TGTGCCAGCTGGCGCACAGATACGCAGTATTTT.